The TCR beta chain described here comes from a study of sequential checkpoint blockade in melanoma. Study-wide background: Randomization was 1:1 between first-line nivolumab→ipilimumab and ipilimumab→nivolumab. Each arm's sequence ended with maintenance nivolumab.

This sample's treatment: randomized to nivolumab then ipilimumab (arm A) or the reverse (arm B). No patient had prior DNA-damaging chemotherapy. From thawed PBMCs, live CD3+CD8+ cells negative for CD19 and CD56 were sorted. The table came from immunoSEQ multiplex PCR; TCRdb's copy has only in-frame clones and leaves some out. The profile covers around 13,000 clones, with about 78% appearing a single time and approximately 32% taken by the ten largest. This TCR was recovered from a human donor with melanoma. Sequencing was performed on CD8+ T cells sorted from blood (inferred from file names), taken from a patient given nivolumab and ipilimumab in sequence.

This CDR3 reads CASSGGAGAPGELFF. As DNA, the CDR3 is TGTGCCAGCAGCGGCGGGGCGGGAGCCCCCGGGGAGCTGTTTTTT. The genes are TRBV9 and TRBJ2-2; 7 bases are a match to TRBD2. V shed 3 bases and J 6 bases; nucleotides not matched to a gene: 8. From germline, CDR1 is SGDLS and CDR2 YYNGEE. The CDR3 runs to 15 residues.